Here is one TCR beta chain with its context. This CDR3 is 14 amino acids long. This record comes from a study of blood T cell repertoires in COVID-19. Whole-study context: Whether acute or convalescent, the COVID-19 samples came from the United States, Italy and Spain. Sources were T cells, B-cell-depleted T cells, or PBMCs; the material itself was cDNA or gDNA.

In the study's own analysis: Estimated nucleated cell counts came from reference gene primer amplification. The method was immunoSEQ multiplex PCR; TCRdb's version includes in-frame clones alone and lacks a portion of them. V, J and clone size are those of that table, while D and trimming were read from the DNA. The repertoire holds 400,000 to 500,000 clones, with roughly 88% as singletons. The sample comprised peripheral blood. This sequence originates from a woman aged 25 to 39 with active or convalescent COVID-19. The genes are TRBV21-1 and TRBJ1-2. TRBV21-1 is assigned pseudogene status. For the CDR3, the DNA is TGTGCCAGCAGCCCTCCGGACTCGGCCTATGGCTACACCTTC. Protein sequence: CASSPPDSAYGYTF.